A selection of T cell receptor beta chains follows, all from one sample in a study of technical replicates of blood from several donors. Generated by immunoSEQ multiplex PCR, the TCRdb table keeps only in-frame clones and is missing some. The sample has about 56,000 clones, about 93% seen once. Sequencing input: PBMCs. The receptors derive from a human donor in good health. Some clones in this sample may be carry-over from other donors' samples. The CDR3 runs from the conserved cysteine through the conserved F or W. The D gene is left open where the match is weak. Some rows mark clone size as missing; the rest say once, few, many or name a class of expanded clone.

TRBJ2-4 . TRBV19 . CASSDGGLAKNIQYF TGTGCCAGTAGTGATGGCGGTTTGGCCAAAAACATTCAGTACTTC
TRBJ2-7 . TRBV5-5 . CASSVRGFEQYF TGTGCCAGCAGCGTCAGGGGTTTCGAGCAGTACTTC
TRBJ1-5 . TRBV6-5 . CASSKGGGGQPQHF TGTGCCAGCAGCAAGGGGGGGGGCGGTCAGCCCCAGCATTTT
TRBJ2-1 . TRBV4-3 TRBD2 CASSQLGGTYNEQFF TGCGCCAGCAGCCAATTGGGGGGGACCTACAATGAGCAGTTCTTC
TRBJ2-5 . TRBV7-2 . CASSSVGGPGTQYF TGTGCCAGCAGCTCCGTGGGGGGGCCGGGGACCCAGTACTTC
TRBJ1-4 . TRBV19 . CASSTVLREKLFF TGTGCCAGTAGTACTGTCCTGCGGGAAAAACTGTTTTTT
TRBJ2-7 . TRBV2 TRBD1 CASKGGQYEQYF TGTGCCAGCAAAGGGGGACAGTACGAGCAGTACTTC
TRBJ2-2 . TRBV11-3 . CASSSLGTSNTGELFF TGTGCCAGCAGCTCGCTAGGGACATCGAACACCGGGGAGCTGTTTTTT
TRBJ1-2 once TRBV4-3 TRBD1 CASSPGQGAWYGYTF TGCGCCAGCAGCCCGGGGCAGGGGGCCTGGTATGGCTACACCTTC
TRBJ2-5 . TRBV5-1 TRBD1 CASSFTGTGIQETQYF TGCGCCAGCAGCTTCACCGGGACAGGGATCCAAGAGACCCAGTACTTC
TRBJ2-7 . TRBV4-3 TRBD1 CASSQDRGQGWEQYF TGCGCCAGCAGCCAAGATCGGGGACAGGGGTGGGAGCAGTACTTC
TRBJ2-5 . TRBV5-6 . CASSLGSSASETQYF TGTGCCAGCAGCTTGGGGTCTAGCGCGAGTGAGACCCAGTACTTC
TRBJ1-5 . TRBV5-6 . CASSLLGLLGQPQHF TGTGCCAGCAGCCTATTGGGACTCCTCGGTCAGCCCCAGCATTTT
TRBJ2-3 . TRBV7-2 . CASIVPGGPQYF TGTGCCAGCATCGTACCCGGGGGTCCTCAGTATTTT
TRBJ2-7 . TRBV2 TRBD1 CASSWGQGTSEQYF TGTGCCAGCAGTTGGGGACAGGGTACTTCCGAGCAGTACTTC
TRBJ2-3 . TRBV19 . CASSTKPPRLVGADTQYF TGTGCCAGTAGTACAAAACCTCCTAGACTAGTAGGGGCAGATACGCAGTATTTT
TRBJ2-3 . TRBV27 TRBD1 CASSRGTGPTDTQYF TGTGCCAGCAGCCGCGGGACAGGACCCACAGATACGCAGTATTTT
TRBJ1-1 . TRBV5-6 . CASSFVQNTEAFF TGTGCCAGCAGCTTTGTCCAGAACACTGAAGCTTTCTTT
TRBJ1-2 . TRBV2 TRBD1 CASRGGQGVASDYGYTF TGTGCCAGCAGGGGCGGACAGGGGGTAGCCTCCGACTATGGCTACACCTTC
TRBJ1-3 once TRBV6-5 . CASSRDSSGNTIYF TGTGCCAGCAGCCGAGACTCCTCTGGAAACACCATATATTTT
TRBJ2-1 . TRBV5-4 . CASRPNRDSGEQFF TGTGCCAGCAGGCCTAACCGGGACTCAGGGGAGCAGTTCTTC
TRBJ1-2 . TRBV18 . CASSSGSHDYGYTF TGTGCCAGCTCCTCGGGGAGTCACGACTATGGCTACACCTTC
TRBJ1-6 . TRBV7-2 TRBD1 CASSIPRGQPNSPLHF TGTGCCAGCAGCATCCCGAGGGGACAGCCAAATTCACCCCTCCACTTT
TRBJ2-1 . TRBV6-5 . CASSLEGYNEQFF TGTGCCAGTTCGCTGGAGGGGTACAATGAGCAGTTCTTC
TRBJ1-4 . TRBV15 TRBD1 CATSDELRTGVLTNEKLFF TGTGCCACCAGCGACGAATTACGGACAGGGGTCCTGACTAATGAAAAACTGTTTTTT
TRBJ2-7 . TRBV7-8 TRBD1 CASSSWTGGFDEQYF TGTGCCAGCAGCTCGTGGACAGGGGGGTTCGACGAGCAGTACTTC
TRBJ2-5 once TRBV2 . CASSIGAKETQYF TGTGCCAGCAGTATTGGGGCTAAAGAGACCCAGTACTTC
TRBJ2-7 . TRBV27 TRBD1 CASSYQIRDRGYEQYF TGTGCCAGCAGCTACCAAATCCGGGACAGGGGCTACGAGCAGTACTTC
TRBJ2-1 . TRBV29-1 TRBD2 CSAWGGRAGNEQFF TGCAGCGCATGGGGGGGAAGGGCTGGGAATGAGCAGTTCTTC
TRBJ2-1 . TRBV27 . CASSNYRAGEQFF TGTGCCAGCAGCAACTACAGGGCCGGCGAGCAGTTCTTC
TRBJ1-1 . TRBV13 . CASSLVSVSASTEAFF TGTGCCAGCAGCTTAGTTTCTGTGTCCGCGAGTACTGAAGCTTTCTTT
TRBJ1-2 . TRBV28 TRBD1 CASSSPDRDHYGYTF TGTGCCAGCAGTTCCCCGGACAGGGACCACTATGGCTACACCTTC
TRBJ2-2 . TRBV6-6 . CASSLGGAGELFF TGTGCCAGTTCCCTAGGGGGTGCCGGGGAGCTGTTTTTT
TRBJ2-5 . TRBV7-9 TRBD1 CASSLGQGLAETQYF TGTGCCAGCAGCTTGGGACAGGGATTGGCAGAGACCCAGTACTTC
TRBJ2-7 once TRBV12-2 . CASRLKLAASYEQYF TGTGCAAGTCGCTTAAAACTAGCGGCATCCTACGAGCAGTACTTC
TRBJ2-1 . TRBV5-1 TRBD2 CASRLAGGSEQFF TGCGCCAGCAGGCTAGCGGGAGGATCTGAGCAGTTCTTC
TRBJ2-1 medium-sized TRBV2 TRBD2 CASSEGGGSWQFF TGTGCCAGCAGTGAAGGGGGGGGAAGTTGGCAGTTCTTC
TRBJ2-7 once TRBV5-1 TRBD2 CASSLTPGTSDPEQYF TGCGCCAGCAGCCTTACCCCCGGGACTAGCGACCCCGAGCAGTACTTC
TRBJ1-4 . TRBV29-1 TRBD1 CSVPTGGLGEKLFF TGCAGCGTGCCGACAGGGGGCTTGGGTGAAAAACTGTTTTTT
TRBJ2-3 . TRBV9 . CASSVGIGVADTQYF TGTGCCAGCAGCGTAGGAATCGGGGTGGCAGATACGCAGTATTTT
TRBJ2-5 . TRBV5-5 . CASRSTPDAGRETQYF TGTGCCAGCAGATCAACACCCGACGCAGGGCGGGAGACCCAGTACTTC
TRBJ1-2 . TRBV7-8 TRBD1 CASSLVRTGNYGYTF TGTGCCAGCAGCTTAGTCCGGACAGGGAACTATGGCTACACCTTC
TRBJ1-5 . TRBV7-9 . CASRQGSNQPQHF TGTGCCAGCAGACAGGGTAGCAATCAGCCCCAGCATTTT
TRBJ2-2 . TRBV15 TRBD1 CATSGGQETTGELFF TGTGCCACCAGCGGGGGACAGGAGACCACCGGGGAGCTGTTTTTT
TRBJ2-4 . TRBV6-5 TRBD2 CASSQGLGGDIQYF TGTGCCAGCAGTCAGGGGCTCGGGGGGGACATTCAGTACTTC
TRBJ1-6 . TRBV6-5 . CASSYEYHNSPLHF TGTGCCAGCAGTTACGAGTATCATAATTCACCCCTCCACTTT